What follows describes a single T cell receptor (beta chain). Its antigen is unidentified. Amplification of TCR alpha and beta CDR3 regions from RNA used iRepertoire nested multiplex PCR. TCRdb independently ran MiXCR on the multiplex PCR reads; one entry per CDR3 protein. Here the sample spans around 140,000 distinct CDR3 sequences, 39% being singletons. This sample is drawn from a study of glioma-infiltrating T cells. Whole-study results and caveats: Only very few CDR3 sequences appeared in both tissue and blood.

V trimming: 5 bases; J trimming: 4 bases; junction bases outside the gene matches: 8. CDR3 length: 15 residues. Material for sequencing was glioma tissue, nonneoplastic brain tissue, or PBMCs (not recorded which). The clonotype was recovered from a human donor with low-grade glioma or glioblastoma, undergoing nonglioma brain surgery, or in good health (not recorded which). The chain links TRBV12-3 or TRBV12-4 to TRBJ1-3; 7 bases match TRBD1. The CDR3 region has the DNA TGTGCCAGCAGTCGAGCCCGGACAGGCGGAAACACCATATATTTT. It yields the protein CASSRARTGGNTIYF.